What follows are 25 T cell receptor beta chains derived from one specimen sequenced in a study of CD8+ T cells in alopecia areata. Treatment indicated: oral pan-JAK inhibitor, 5-10 mg twice daily. RNA extraction and reverse transcription yielded cDNA as sequencing template. Only in-frame clones appear in the TCRdb table, and some are missing; sequencing was by immunoSEQ multiplex PCR. The sample lists 210,000 or so clones, more than 60% seen once, with over 1% in the top ten. The source was CD4+ T cells sorted from blood, collected at approximately week 45, from a patient treated with tofacitinib. These receptor sequences come from a human donor with alopecia areata.

The V and J genes are TRBV6-6 and TRBJ1-2; D may be TRBD1 (6 bases). V gave up 5 bases and J gave up 6 bases, with 13 bases separating them. The CDR3 contains 13 residues. CDR1 and CDR2 (germline): MNHNY, SVGAGI (reference sequence). As DNA, the CDR3 is TGTGCCAGCAGTCCACAGGGAGGGGATGGCTACACCTTC. Translated: CASSPQGGDGYTF.

The chain recombines TRBV25-1 with TRBJ1-1, with D tentatively TRBD1 (5 bases). CDR1 MGHDK and CDR2 SYGVNS come from the germline V gene. Trimming left V 3 bases short and J 1 base short, with 9 bases between. CDR3 length: 14 amino acids. CDR3 DNA: TGTGCCAGCAGTGACCCGACAGAGAACACTGAAGCTTTCTTT. Translation gives CASSDPTENTEAFF.

The CDR3 loop reads CASSLYPAGGGNQPQHF. In DNA form, the CDR3 reads TGTGCCAGCAGCTTATATCCTGCTGGGGGCGGCAATCAGCCCCAGCATTTT. The V gene is TRBV11-2, the J gene TRBJ1-5; possibly TRBD1 for D (6 bases). Looked up from germline, CDR1 is SGHAT and CDR2 is FQNNGV. V was clipped by 2 bases and J by 2 bases, with 16 bases between them. The length of the CDR3 is 17 residues.

This chain links TRBV7-3 with TRBJ2-5; the D gene is possibly TRBD1 (6 bases). Germline values: CDR1 SGHTA, CDR2 FQGTGA. V dropped 5 bases and J dropped 1 base, with 14 bases sitting between them. The CDR3 totals 15 residues. CDR3 in amino acids: CASSLRGSGQETQYF. CDR3 DNA: TGTGCCAGCAGCCTAAGGGGGAGCGGCCAAGAGACCCAGTACTTC.

This clone was observed a few times. The chain uses TRBV4-1 and TRBJ2-7, with 7 nucleotides matching TRBD1. Germline lookup yields CDR1 MGHRA and CDR2 YSYEKL. J lost 1 base, V lost 2 bases, and 5 bases had no gene match. The CDR3 is 15 residues long. This chain's CDR3 is CASSQFQGVSYEQYF. In DNA, the CDR3 is TGCGCCAGCAGCCAATTCCAGGGGGTTTCCTACGAGCAGTACTTC.

A few counts support this clone. This sequence joins TRBV6-5 and TRBJ2-3, with TRBD1 as a possible D gene (6 bases). The germline V gene has CDR1 MNHEY and CDR2 SVGAGI. The CDR3 runs 12 residues. The germline V and J ends were trimmed by 4 bases and 14 bases, with 16 bases remaining between them. The CDR3 sequence: CASSSTQGGAYF. Here the CDR3 DNA reads TGTGCCAGCAGTTCGACACAGGGTGGAGCGTATTTT.

This chain joins TRBV4-2 and TRBJ2-1; TRBD2 aligns across 10 bases. Germline assignment: CDR1 LGHNA and CDR2 YNFKEQ. The trim removed 2 bases at V and 2 bases at J, leaving 6 bases unmatched. The CDR3 extends over 17 amino acids. The CDR3 loop reads CASSQPSTSGAYNEQFF. In DNA form, the CDR3 reads TGTGCCAGCAGCCAACCGTCTACTAGCGGGGCCTACAATGAGCAGTTCTTC.

The chain couples TRBV15 to TRBJ1-5; D is undetermined. V lost 1 base, J lost 11 bases, and 12 bases lay in between. Per germline, CDR1 LNHNV and CDR2 YYDKDF (reference sequence). CDR3 length equals 13 residues. The CDR3 coding sequence is TGTGCCACCAGCAGAGTGGGCCCGGTGTCCCAGCATTTT. This translates into CATSRVGPVSQHF. The full variable domain, in which reference TRBV15 and TRBJ1-5 provide the parts outside the CDR3, is DAMVIQNPRYQVTQFGKPVTLSCSQTLNHNVMYWYQQKSSQAPKLLFHYYDKDFNNEADTPDNFQSRRPNTSFCFLDIRSPGLGDTAMYLCATSRVGPVSQHFGDGTRLSIL.

The chain combines TRBV2 with TRBJ1-1; 7 nucleotides line up with TRBD1. V was clipped by 5 bases and J by 2 bases; unmatched bases: 2. The CDR3 spans 13 residues. Germline CDR1 SNHLY, CDR2 FYNNEI. The CDR3 DNA sequence: TGTGCCAGCAGTAGACAGGGTAACACTGAAGCTTTCTTT. Amino acid sequence: CASSRQGNTEAFF.

The V and J genes are TRBV4-2 and TRBJ2-5, with 8 bases matching TRBD1. There are 15 residues in the CDR3. J lost 0 bases, V lost 5 bases, and 5 bases had no gene match. In germline, CDR1 is LGHNA, CDR2 YNFKEQ. This CDR3 is CASSGRQGYQETQYF. CDR3 DNA: TGTGCCAGCAGCGGACGACAGGGGTACCAAGAGACCCAGTACTTC.

The count of this clone is one. The chain couples TRBV4-3 to TRBJ1-5; D gene unclear. In germline, CDR1 is LGHNA, CDR2 YSLEER. V gave up 0 bases and J gave up 0 bases, with 21 bases separating them. The CDR3 runs to 20 residues. The CDR3 loop reads CASSQDPRRGDSYSNQPQHF. CDR3 DNA: TGCGCCAGCAGCCAAGACCCCCGGAGAGGAGACTCATATAGCAATCAGCCCCAGCATTTT.

The chain has TRBV18 and TRBJ1-1, with D hard to call. Trimming took 2 bases from V and 4 from J, leaving 8 bases between them. The CDR3 covers 13 residues. Germline assignment: CDR1 KGHSH and CDR2 LQKENI. The CDR3 region is CASSPIRGTEAFF. CDR3 DNA: TGTGCCAGCTCACCAATTCGGGGCACTGAAGCTTTCTTT. Using reference TRBV18 and TRBJ1-1 for the parts outside the CDR3, the full variable domain is NAGVMQNPRHLVRRRGQEARLRCSPMKGHSHVYWYRQLPEEGLKFMVYLQKENIIDESGMPKERFSAEFPKEGPSILRIQQVVRGDSAAYFCASSPIRGTEAFFGQGTRLTVV.

This clone was detected once. V is TRBV9 and J is TRBJ1-2; TRBD1 agrees at 9 bases. The CDR3 runs 15 residues. The V segment lost 4 bases and the J segment 8 bases; nucleotides outside the gene matches: 12. Germline V lookup: CDR1 SGDLS, CDR2 YYNGEE. The CDR3 DNA reads TGTGCCAGCAGCACGACGGCGGGACAGGGTTACGGCTACACCTTC. Translation gives CASSTTAGQGYGYTF. The whole variable domain, remainder taken from reference TRBV9 and TRBJ1-2, is DSGVTQTPKHLITATGQRVTLRCSPRSGDLSVYWYQQSLDQGLQFLIQYYNGEERAKGNILERFSAQQFPDLHSELNLSSLELGDSALYFCASSTTAGQGYGYTFGSGTRLTVV.

CDR3 DNA sequence: TGCGCCAGCAGCTTACTTAAAGGAACTTATGGCTACACCTTC. Residues: CASSLLKGTYGYTF. The chain uses TRBV5-1 and TRBJ1-2; D is uncertain. V lost 2 bases, J lost 5 bases, and 13 bases lay in between. CDR3 size: 14 residues. Germline V CDR1 and CDR2: SGHRS, YFSETQ.

V is TRBV30 and J is TRBJ2-5; D is ambiguous. The length of the CDR3 is 13 residues. V was pared by 2 bases and J by 4 bases, with 11 bases between. Germline V gene data show CDR1 as GTSNPN and CDR2 as SVGIG (reference sequence). CDR3 nucleotide sequence: TGTGCCTGGAGTCTCAAGATTCGAGAGACCCAGTACTTC. It translates to CAWSLKIRETQYF. The full variable domain, with the rest looked up from reference TRBV30 and TRBJ2-5, is SQTIHQWPATLVQPVGSPLSLECTVEGTSNPNLYWYRQAAGRGLQLLFYSVGIGQISSEVPQNLSASRPQDRQFILSSKKLLLSDSGFYLCAWSLKIRETQYFGPGTRLLVL.

V gene TRBV4-3 combines with J gene TRBJ1-2; D unclear. Germline V CDR1 and CDR2: LGHNA, YSLEER. The CDR3 has 15 residues. The ends were cut back, 0 bases at V and 5 bases at J, with 13 bases in the middle. CDR3 region: CASSQEAALPYGYTF. DNA for the CDR3: TGCGCCAGCAGCCAAGAGGCAGCACTACCTTATGGCTACACCTTC.

This chain connects TRBV11-1 to TRBJ2-5; D remains ambiguous. The CDR3 consists of 16 residues. Germline V lookup: CDR1 SGHAT, CDR2 FQDESV (reference sequence). V lost 3 bases and J 1 base, leaving 15 bases between the germline ends. CDR3 sequence reads: CASSFRSSNRQETQYF. Written as DNA, the CDR3 is TGTGCCAGCAGCTTTAGGTCTAGTAATCGCCAAGAGACCCAGTACTTC.

V usage is TRBV5-1 and J usage is TRBJ2-1; D possibly matches TRBD1 or TRBD2 (5 bases each). V lost 0 bases and J lost 5, with 12 bases in between. Germline CDR1 SGHRS, CDR2 YFSETQ. The CDR3 extends over 15 amino acids. CDR3: CASSLGGEINNEQFF. Written as DNA, the CDR3 is TGCGCCAGCAGCTTGGGAGGGGAAATAAACAATGAGCAGTTCTTC.

The gene calls are TRBV29-1 and TRBJ1-1, with unresolved D. The CDR3 extends over 12 amino acids. Per germline, CDR1 SQVTM and CDR2 ANQGSEA. Trimming removed 4 bases at V and 2 bases at J, with 8 bases between. This chain's CDR3 is CSVGAANTEAFF. For the CDR3, the DNA is TGCAGCGTTGGAGCGGCTAACACTGAAGCTTTCTTT.

This chain links TRBV4-3 with TRBJ2-6; TRBD1 might be the D (6 bases). The germline V gene has CDR1 LGHNA and CDR2 YSLEER. Trimming removed 4 bases from V and 0 bases from J, with 13 bases in between. The CDR3 runs 17 residues. CDR3 bases: TGCGCCAGCAGCCCAGGGGCAATCTACTCTGGGGCCAACGTCCTGACTTTC. Translating it yields CASSPGAIYSGANVLTF.

The chain links TRBV6-6 to TRBJ2-2; D gene ambiguous. Trimming took 0 bases from V and 5 from J, leaving 7 bases between them. There are 14 residues in the CDR3. Germline lookup yields CDR1 MNHNY and CDR2 SVGAGI (reference sequence). The CDR3 loop reads CASSYSGGTGELFF. The DNA for the CDR3 is TGTGCCAGCAGTTACTCCGGTGGAACCGGGGAGCTGTTTTTT.

Here the CDR3 reads CASSFIGTANTGELFF. Here the CDR3 DNA reads TGTGCCAGCAGCTTCATAGGGACAGCGAACACCGGGGAGCTGTTTTTT. The J gene is TRBJ2-2, the V gene TRBV5-6; 7 nucleotides match TRBD1. Germline CDR1 and CDR2: SGHDT and YYEEEE. The CDR3 spans 16 residues. With 2 bases clipped from V and 0 bases from J, the junction kept 4 bases outside the gene matches.

This clone turned up a few times. The J gene is TRBJ1-2, the V gene TRBV30; D is undetermined. Germline V CDR1 and CDR2: GTSNPN, SVGIG (reference sequence). V was trimmed by 0 bases and J by 6 bases, leaving 11 bases between them. The CDR3 is 13 amino acids. The CDR3 loop reads CAWSVPLLNGYTF. Written as DNA, the CDR3 is TGTGCCTGGAGTGTACCACTATTAAATGGCTACACCTTC.

The rearrangement links TRBV30 to TRBJ2-1; 14 nucleotides match TRBD2. With V trimmed by 2 bases and J by 7 bases, 16 bases remained unmatched. CDR1 and CDR2 from the germline V gene are GTSNPN and SVGIG (reference sequence). The CDR3 is made up of 19 amino acids. The CDR3 spells CAWSFGLAGGPSLQNEQFF. DNA of the CDR3: TGTGCCTGGAGTTTCGGACTAGCGGGGGGCCCTAGCCTACAAAATGAGCAGTTCTTC. Together with reference TRBV30 and TRBJ2-1, the CDR3 gives the full variable domain: SQTIHQWPATLVQPVGSPLSLECTVEGTSNPNLYWYRQAAGRGLQLLFYSVGIGQISSEVPQNLSASRPQDRQFILSSKKLLLSDSGFYLCAWSFGLAGGPSLQNEQFFGPGTRLTVL.

The sample holds one count of this clone. The gene calls are TRBV7-9 and TRBJ1-2, with D possibly being TRBD1 (6 bases). V was pared by 6 bases and J by 8 bases, with 19 bases between. Germline-derived CDR1 and CDR2 are SEHNR and FQNEAQ (reference sequence). The CDR3 consists of 14 residues. This CDR3 reads CASRWEGQFGGYTF. For the CDR3, the DNA is TGTGCCAGCAGGTGGGAGGGACAATTTGGAGGCTACACCTTC. The whole variable domain, filled in from reference TRBV7-9 and TRBJ1-2, reads DTGVSQNPRHKITKRGQNVTFRCDPISEHNRLYWYRQTLGQGPEFLTYFQNEAQLEKSRLLSDRFSAERPKGSFSTLEIQRTEQGDSAMYLCASRWEGQFGGYTFGSGTRLTVV.